What follows are 23 T cell receptor beta chains derived from one specimen sequenced in a study of T cell changes during pregnancy in multiple sclerosis. TCRdb's copy holds only in-frame clones and misses some; the assay was immunoSEQ multiplex PCR. Of roughly 100,000 clones in the sample, around 90% were seen once. The specimen was peripheral blood, collected before pregnancy. The source of these receptors is a female donor with multiple sclerosis, enrolled in a pregnancy study.

The rearrangement uses TRBV2 and TRBJ2-5, with D unclear. The CDR3 has 12 amino acids. Germline loops: CDR1 SNHLY, CDR2 FYNNEI. Trimming pared 4 bases from V and 2 bases from J, leaving 5 bases between. The CDR3 reads CASSVSQETQYF. CDR3 DNA: TGTGCCAGCAGTGTTAGTCAAGAGACCCAGTACTTC.

V and J are TRBV6-5 and TRBJ2-3; 13 bases are a match to TRBD2. CDR3 size: 15 residues. The ends lost 2 bases at V and 8 bases at J; junction bases unmatched: 4. Germline CDR1 is MNHEY and CDR2 is SVGAGI. CDR3 coding DNA: TGTGCCAGCAGTTACCGACTAGCGGGAGGACGTACGCAGTATTTT. This sequence encodes CASSYRLAGGRTQYF.

The rearrangement uses TRBV6-1 and TRBJ2-7; 7 nucleotides match TRBD1. CDR3 length: 16 amino acids. CDR1 is MNHNS, CDR2 SASEGT, per germline. J lost 2 bases, V lost 0 bases, and 7 bases had no gene match. For the CDR3, the DNA is TGTGCCAGCAGTGAAGCGGGGACAGCCCAACCCTACGAGCAGTACTTC. Protein: CASSEAGTAQPYEQYF.

The chain uses TRBV5-8 and TRBJ2-5; possibly TRBD2 for D (5 bases). The CDR3 runs to 18 residues. V was cut by 3 bases and J by 5 bases, with 26 bases left in between. The germline gives CDR1 SGHTS, CDR2 YDEGEE. The CDR3, as DNA: TGTGCCAGCAGCTCTTATGAGGGATTCGGTGTCGTCGGGGAGACCCAGTACTTC. This sequence encodes CASSSYEGFGVVGETQYF.

The chain has TRBV6-4 and TRBJ2-7; the D gene is possibly TRBD2 (6 bases). This CDR3 spans 13 amino acids. From germline, CDR1 is MRHNA and CDR2 SNTAGT. Trimming shortened V by 2 bases and J by 5 bases, and 10 bases separated the two germline ends. In DNA form, the CDR3 reads TGTGCCAGCAGTGACACCCCTAGCGACGAGCAGTACTTC. This codes for CASSDTPSDEQYF.

The chain recombines TRBV4-3 with TRBJ1-5, with 8 bases identical to TRBD1. Unmatched junction bases numbered 3, after V lost 3 bases and J lost 2 bases. This CDR3 is built from 15 residues. The germline V gene has CDR1 LGHNA and CDR2 YSLEER. CDR3 DNA: TGCGCCAGCAGCCATGGACAGGGAGGCAATCAGCCCCAGCATTTT. The encoded protein is CASSHGQGGNQPQHF.

This chain links TRBV7-2 with TRBJ2-2; 13 bases line up with TRBD2. This CDR3 has 16 amino acids. With 6 bases clipped from V and 8 bases from J, the junction kept 9 bases outside the gene matches. CDR1 and CDR2 from the germline V gene are SGHTA and FQGNSA. DNA of the CDR3: TGTGCCAGCAGGAAATTCGGGACTAGCGGGGAAGGGGAGCTGTTTTTT. It is translated as CASRKFGTSGEGELFF.

The DNA for the CDR3 is TGTGCCAGCAGTGAAGCGTTTAGCGGGGCCGGGCAGTTCTTC. This encodes CASSEAFSGAGQFF. The rearrangement links TRBV6-1 to TRBJ2-1; TRBD2 aligns across 8 bases. This CDR3 comprises 14 residues. Per germline, CDR1 MNHNS and CDR2 SASEGT. The V segment lost 0 bases and the J segment 12 bases; nucleotides outside the gene matches: 7.

This chain's CDR3 is CAWSPPGHRQETQYF. The CDR3, as DNA: TGTGCCTGGAGTCCCCCGGGACACCGACAAGAGACCCAGTACTTC. The V and J genes are TRBV30 and TRBJ2-5, with D possibly TRBD1 on 6 matching bases. Deletions cut 2 bases from V and 2 bases from J, with 15 bases between. The CDR3 extends over 15 amino acids. Germline CDR1 GTSNPN, CDR2 SVGIG (reference sequence).

This clone was seen a handful of times. CDR3 nucleotides: TGTGCCTGGAGGATACTAGGGGGAAACATTCAGTACTTC. It encodes CAWRILGGNIQYF. The V call is TRBV30, the J call TRBJ2-4, with a possible D match to TRBD1 (6 bases). CDR3 length equals 13 residues. Germline V gene data show CDR1 as GTSNPN and CDR2 as SVGIG (reference sequence). V lost 3 bases and J 6 bases, leaving 12 bases between the germline ends.

The chain has TRBV7-2 and TRBJ1-6, with 7 nucleotides matching TRBD1. The J segment lost 10 bases and the V segment lost 5 bases, leaving 2 bases of the junction unmatched. The CDR3 is 12 amino acids. CDR1 SGHTA and CDR2 FQGNSA come from the germline V gene. The CDR3 nucleotides are TGTGCCAGCAGCATACAGGGGTCACCCCTCCACTTT. As protein: CASSIQGSPLHF.

V is TRBV30 and J is TRBJ1-3; TRBD1 matches at 7 bases. V gave up 5 bases and J gave up 4 bases; unmatched junction bases: 8. This CDR3 has 14 amino acids. Per germline, CDR1 GTSNPN and CDR2 SVGIG (reference sequence). The CDR3 loop reads CAWRQGGAGNTIYF. CDR3 nucleotides: TGTGCCTGGCGACAGGGAGGAGCGGGAAACACCATATATTTT.

The rearrangement links TRBV4-3 to TRBJ1-4; the D gene is possibly TRBD1 (5 bases). Trimming removed 4 bases at V and 7 bases at J, with 13 bases between. This CDR3 is built from 14 residues. CDR1 and CDR2 (germline): LGHNA, YSLEER. The CDR3 nucleotides are TGCGCCAGCAGCCCTCAGGTGGGACTTGAAAAACTGTTTTTT. Its protein is CASSPQVGLEKLFF.

J is TRBJ2-7 and V is TRBV6-5, with a possible D match to TRBD1 (5 bases). This CDR3 contains 14 residues. From germline, CDR1 is MNHEY and CDR2 SVGAGI. V lost 5 bases to trimming and J lost 3 bases, with 14 bases between them. CDR3 protein: CASSPQADSYEQYF. The CDR3 DNA follows: TGTGCCAGCAGTCCCCAAGCCGACAGCTACGAGCAGTACTTC.

The chain carries TRBV27 and TRBJ2-5; 7 positions agree with TRBD2. The CDR3 sequence is 15 residues long. Germline CDR1 and CDR2: MNHEY and SMNVEV (reference sequence). With 1 base clipped from V and 4 bases from J, the junction kept 6 bases outside the gene matches. CDR3 amino acids: CASSLLTGGGETQYF. For the CDR3, the DNA is TGTGCCAGCAGTTTATTAACGGGAGGTGGAGAGACCCAGTACTTC.

The rearrangement links TRBV9 to TRBJ1-6; TRBD1 matches 9 bases. With 0 bases clipped from V and 9 bases from J, the junction kept 4 bases outside the gene matches. CDR1 SGDLS and CDR2 YYNGEE come from the germline V gene. The CDR3 consists of 15 residues. The CDR3 sequence is CASSVAGTGFSPLHF. The CDR3 coding sequence is TGTGCCAGCAGCGTAGCCGGGACAGGGTTTTCACCCCTCCACTTT.

V and J are TRBV7-8 and TRBJ2-5; 8 bases agree with TRBD2. CDR1 is SGHVS and CDR2 is FQNEAQ in the germline V gene. V lost 3 bases, J lost 2 bases, and 5 bases stayed unmatched. This CDR3 spans 15 amino acids. DNA of the CDR3: TGTGCCAGCAGCTTTTCCCTAGCGGGTCAAGAGACCCAGTACTTC. This codes for CASSFSLAGQETQYF.

The chain carries TRBV4-2 and TRBJ2-1, with a possible D match to TRBD2 (5 bases). V gave up 2 bases and J gave up 5 bases, with 13 bases separating them. The germline gives CDR1 LGHNA, CDR2 YNFKEQ. The CDR3 is made up of 15 amino acids. As DNA, the CDR3 is TGTGCCAGCAGCCAAAATGAGGGCCCCGACAATGAGCAGTTCTTC. This codes for CASSQNEGPDNEQFF.

This rearrangement joins TRBV7-2 to TRBJ1-3; the D is unclear. The CDR3 loop spans 13 amino acids. The germline V gene encodes CDR1 SGHTA and CDR2 FQGNSA. Between the trimmed V and J ends, which lost 5 bases and 6 bases, there was a span of 11 bases. The CDR3 DNA sequence: TGTGCCAGCAGCCATGGGCCGAAAAACACCATATATTTT. Translated, it gives CASSHGPKNTIYF.

The V gene is TRBV7-9, the J gene TRBJ1-4; no firm D call. This CDR3 is 14 amino acids long. Germline CDR1 reads SEHNR; CDR2 reads FQNEAQ (reference sequence). The germline V and J ends were trimmed by 3 bases and 0 bases, with 5 bases remaining between them. The CDR3 bases are TGTGCCAGCAGCTTGAGGTCAACTAATGAAAAACTGTTTTTT. Encoded protein: CASSLRSTNEKLFF.

This clone has a single count. This chain's CDR3 is CASRPIRDRGHGYTF. The CDR3, as DNA: TGCGCCAGCAGACCCATCCGGGACAGGGGGCACGGCTACACCTTC. This sequence joins TRBV5-1 and TRBJ1-2; 12 nucleotides match TRBD1. Looked up from germline, CDR1 is SGHRS and CDR2 is YFSETQ. V dropped 5 bases and J dropped 8; count of bases not matched to a gene: 10. This CDR3 is 15 amino acids long.

The gene calls are TRBV9 and TRBJ2-4; a weak D match, TRBD1 (5 bases). The ends were cut back, 2 bases at V and 6 bases at J, with 12 bases in the middle. CDR1 is SGDLS and CDR2 is YYNGEE in the germline V gene. The CDR3 has 14 residues. The chain's CDR3 is CASSVGRVGNIQYF. For the CDR3, the DNA is TGTGCCAGCAGCGTGGGCAGGGTGGGAAACATTCAGTACTTC.

The V gene is TRBV19, the J gene TRBJ1-1, with TRBD1 as a possible D gene (5 bases). The germline gives CDR1 LNHDA, CDR2 SQIVND (reference sequence). This CDR3 is 15 amino acids long. Trimming took 8 bases from V and 4 from J, leaving 20 bases between them. The CDR3 region has the DNA TGTGCCAGTTCCGCCCTCTCGGCGGGGGGCACTGAAGCTTTCTTT. Translated: CASSALSAGGTEAFF.